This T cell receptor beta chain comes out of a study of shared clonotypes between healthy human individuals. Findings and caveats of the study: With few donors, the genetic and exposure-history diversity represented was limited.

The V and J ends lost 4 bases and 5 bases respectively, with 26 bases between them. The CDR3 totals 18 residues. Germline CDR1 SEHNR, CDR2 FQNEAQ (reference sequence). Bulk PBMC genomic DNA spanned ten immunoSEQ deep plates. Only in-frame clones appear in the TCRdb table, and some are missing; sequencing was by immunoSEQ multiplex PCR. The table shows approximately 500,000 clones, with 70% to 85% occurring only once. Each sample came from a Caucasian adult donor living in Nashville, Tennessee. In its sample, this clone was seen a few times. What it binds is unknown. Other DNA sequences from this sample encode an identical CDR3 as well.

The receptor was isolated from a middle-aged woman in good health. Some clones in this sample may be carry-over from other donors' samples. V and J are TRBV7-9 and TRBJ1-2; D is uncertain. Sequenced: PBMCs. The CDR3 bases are TGTGCCAGCAGCTCGATAACGGGAGGGCGTTGGGGAGGATATGGCTACACCTTC. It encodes CASSSITGGRWGGYGYTF.